Sequencing of this T cell receptor beta chain was carried out in a study of T cells in Graves' hyperthyroidism and ophthalmopathy. Predating any ophthalmopathy symptoms, the blood sample was taken at first hyperthyroidism diagnosis. Fresh 10 ml peripheral blood yielded PBMCs. Points from the study as a whole: Classification by a 13 V-J model distinguished ophthalmopathy from stable hyperthyroidism.

CDR3 length equals 12 residues. V shed 7 bases and J 9 bases; nucleotides not matched to a gene: 9. Germline V gene sequence: CDR1 DFQATT, CDR2 SNEGSKA (reference sequence). Regions amplified from RNA transcripts were the TCR beta CDR3 regions. The HTBI primer set was used in a first-round RT-PCR of the TCR CDR3. Using its own MiXCR run on the multiplex PCR reads, TCRdb lists one record per CDR3 protein. The sample gives over 120,000 distinct CDR3 sequences, 22% of which show up once; about two thirds is in the top ten. This clonotype was recorded at least ten times. Its antigen is currently unknown. The sequencing input was blood. This rearrangement joins TRBV20-1 to TRBJ2-1; 7 nucleotides agree with TRBD2. This clonotype originated in a woman between 45 and 65 years old with Graves' hyperthyroidism that later progressed to Graves' ophthalmopathy. The CDR3 spells CSVLGRESEQFF. DNA of the CDR3: TGCAGTGTGTTAGGGCGGGAGAGTGAGCAGTTCTTC.